This is a list of T cell receptor beta chains from one sample in a study of shared clonotypes between healthy human individuals. The protocol was immunoSEQ multiplex PCR, while the TCRdb copy is restricted to in-frame clones and leaves out a portion. The sample has roughly 2.1 million clones, roughly 91% seen once. Sequencing used naive CD8+ T cells from PBMCs. The receptor source for this set is a man aged 18 to 29 in good health. Some clones in this sample may be carry-over from other donors' samples. Both conserved end residues are part of each CDR3. The D gene is left open where the match is weak. Clone size, where shown, is once, few, many, or a class for clones that have expanded.

clone_size	j_call	v_call	d_call	cdr3_length	cdr3_aa	cdr3_nt
-	TRBJ2-1	TRBV5-6	-	11	CASSSFNEQFF	TGTGCCAGCAGCTCCTTCAATGAGCAGTTCTTC
-	TRBJ1-1	TRBV5-6	TRBD1	13	CASSWDRGFEAFF	TGTGCCAGCAGCTGGGACAGGGGATTTGAAGCTTTCTTT
-	TRBJ2-7	TRBV27	TRBD1	14	CASNEGQGAGEQYF	TGTGCCAGCAATGAGGGGCAGGGGGCAGGCGAGCAGTACTTC
-	TRBJ2-7	TRBV27	-	14	CASSYLGTTYEQYF	TGTGCCAGCAGTTACCTCGGGACCACATACGAGCAGTACTTC
once	TRBJ1-2	TRBV7-9	-	15	CASSFSEGDTWGYTF	TGTGCCAGCAGCTTTTCCGAGGGGGACACCTGGGGCTACACCTTC
-	TRBJ2-4	TRBV5-4	-	15	CASSRTPRTKNIQYF	TGTGCCAGCAGCAGGACCCCCCGGACCAAAAACATTCAGTACTTC
once	TRBJ2-3	TRBV7-7	-	14	CASSPAIRFDTQYF	TGTGCCAGCAGCCCGGCGATCCGGTTTGATACGCAGTATTTT
-	TRBJ2-1	TRBV9	TRBD1	17	CASSPSSRTGNYNEQFF	TGTGCCAGCAGCCCTAGTTCTAGGACAGGGAACTACAATGAGCAGTTCTTC
-	TRBJ2-5	TRBV10-1	TRBD2	16	CASSESVAGEQETQYF	TGCGCCAGCAGTGAGTCTGTAGCGGGAGAACAAGAGACCCAGTACTTC
-	TRBJ2-1	TRBV10-2	-	13	CASSPGLQNEQFF	TGCGCCAGCAGCCCGGGACTCCAAAATGAGCAGTTCTTC
-	TRBJ2-7	TRBV5-1	-	14	CASSLYGGLDEQYF	TGCGCCAGCAGCTTGTATGGGGGGCTCGACGAGCAGTACTTC
-	TRBJ1-2	TRBV28	TRBD1	16	CASSLMGQGAGYGYTF	TGTGCCAGCAGTTTAATGGGACAGGGGGCAGGATATGGCTACACCTTC